This TCR beta chain originates from a study of CD8+CD57+ T cells in acquired aplastic anemia. There are 11 residues in the CDR3. V was clipped by 9 bases and J by 9 bases, with 12 bases between them. Germline V gene lookup returns CDR1 SNHLY and CDR2 FYNNEI. Investigators profiled TCR beta VDJ and CDR3 from genomic DNA template. TCRdb reprocessed the reads via MiXCR and lists one record per CDR3 protein. This sample has tens of thousands of distinct CDR3 sequences, with roughly half found just once. Material for sequencing was sorted CD4+, CD8+, or CD8+CD57+ T cells (not recorded which) from PBMCs. This TCR derives from a human donor in good health, serving as a control. The chain combines TRBV2 with TRBJ1-5; the D is unclear. The DNA for the CDR3 is TGTGCCAGTGGCCCCTCATGGCCCCAGCATTTT. Protein sequence: CASGPSWPQHF.